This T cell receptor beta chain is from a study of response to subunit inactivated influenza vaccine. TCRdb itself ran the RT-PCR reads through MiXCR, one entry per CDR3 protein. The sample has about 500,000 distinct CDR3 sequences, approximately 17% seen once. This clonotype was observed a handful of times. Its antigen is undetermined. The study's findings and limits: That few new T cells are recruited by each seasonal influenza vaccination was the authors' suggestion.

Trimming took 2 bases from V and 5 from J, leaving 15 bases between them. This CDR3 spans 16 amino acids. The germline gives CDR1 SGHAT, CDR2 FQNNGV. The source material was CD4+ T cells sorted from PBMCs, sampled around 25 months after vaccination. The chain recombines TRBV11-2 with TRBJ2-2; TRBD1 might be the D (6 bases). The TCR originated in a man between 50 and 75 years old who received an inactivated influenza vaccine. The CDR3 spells CASSLNLGARTGELFF. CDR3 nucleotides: TGTGCCAGCAGCTTAAACCTGGGGGCGCGTACCGGGGAGCTGTTTTTT.